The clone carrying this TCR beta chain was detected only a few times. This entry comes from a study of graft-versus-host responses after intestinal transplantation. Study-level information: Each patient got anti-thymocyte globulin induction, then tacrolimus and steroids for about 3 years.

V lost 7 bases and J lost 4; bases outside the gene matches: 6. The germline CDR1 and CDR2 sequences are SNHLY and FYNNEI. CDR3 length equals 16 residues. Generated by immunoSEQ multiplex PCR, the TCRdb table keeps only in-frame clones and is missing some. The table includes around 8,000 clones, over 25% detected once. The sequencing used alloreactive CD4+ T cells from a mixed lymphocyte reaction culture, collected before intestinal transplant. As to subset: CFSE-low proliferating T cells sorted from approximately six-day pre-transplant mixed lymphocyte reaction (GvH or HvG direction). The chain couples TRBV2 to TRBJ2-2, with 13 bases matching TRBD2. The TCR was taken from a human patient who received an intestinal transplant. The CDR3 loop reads CASKRLAGGSTGELFF. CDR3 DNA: TGTGCCAGCAAGAGACTAGCGGGAGGATCCACCGGGGAGCTGTTTTTT.